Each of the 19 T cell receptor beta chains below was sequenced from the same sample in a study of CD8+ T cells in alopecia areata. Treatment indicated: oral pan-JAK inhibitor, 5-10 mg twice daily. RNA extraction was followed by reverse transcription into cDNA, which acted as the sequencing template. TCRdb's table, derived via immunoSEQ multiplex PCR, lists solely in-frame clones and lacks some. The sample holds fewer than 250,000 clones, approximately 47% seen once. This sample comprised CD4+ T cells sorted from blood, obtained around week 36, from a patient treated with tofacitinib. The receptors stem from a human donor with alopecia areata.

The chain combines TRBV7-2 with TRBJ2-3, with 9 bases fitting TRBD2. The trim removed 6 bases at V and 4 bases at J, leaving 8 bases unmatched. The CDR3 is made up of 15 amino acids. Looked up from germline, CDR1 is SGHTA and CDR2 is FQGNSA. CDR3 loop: CASRPPGLASDTQYF. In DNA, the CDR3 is TGTGCCAGCAGACCTCCGGGACTAGCATCAGATACGCAGTATTTT.

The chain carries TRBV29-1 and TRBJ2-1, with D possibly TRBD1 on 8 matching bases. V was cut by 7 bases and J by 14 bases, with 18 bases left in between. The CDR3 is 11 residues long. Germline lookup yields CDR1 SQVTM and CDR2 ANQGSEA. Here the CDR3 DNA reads TGCAGCGCCAACAGGGGGGCGGGAGAGTTCTTC. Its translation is CSANRGAGEFF.

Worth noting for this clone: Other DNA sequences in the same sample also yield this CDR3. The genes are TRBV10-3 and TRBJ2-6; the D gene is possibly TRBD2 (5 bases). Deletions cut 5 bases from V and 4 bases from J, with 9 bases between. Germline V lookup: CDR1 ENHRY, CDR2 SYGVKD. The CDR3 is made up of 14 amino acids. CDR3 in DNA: TGTGCCATCAGTCGGGGTCCCGGGGCCAACGTCCTGACTTTC. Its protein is CAISRGPGANVLTF.

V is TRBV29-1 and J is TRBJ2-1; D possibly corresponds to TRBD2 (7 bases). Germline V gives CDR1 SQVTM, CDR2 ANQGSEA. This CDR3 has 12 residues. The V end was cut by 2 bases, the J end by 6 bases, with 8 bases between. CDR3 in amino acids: CSVERGGNEQFF. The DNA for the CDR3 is TGCAGCGTTGAAAGGGGGGGCAATGAGCAGTTCTTC.

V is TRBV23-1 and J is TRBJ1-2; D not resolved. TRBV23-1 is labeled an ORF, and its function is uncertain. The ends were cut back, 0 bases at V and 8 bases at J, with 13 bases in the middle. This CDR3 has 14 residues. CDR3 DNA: TGCGCCAGCAGTCAATCGATGGGCCCCGGGGGCTACACCTTC. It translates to CASSQSMGPGGYTF.

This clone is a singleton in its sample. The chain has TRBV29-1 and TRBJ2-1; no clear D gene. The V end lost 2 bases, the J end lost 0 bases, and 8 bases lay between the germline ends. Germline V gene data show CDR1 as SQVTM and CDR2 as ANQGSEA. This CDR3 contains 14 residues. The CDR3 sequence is CSVESLLSYNEQFF. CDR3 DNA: TGCAGCGTTGAAAGTCTACTCTCCTACAATGAGCAGTTCTTC.

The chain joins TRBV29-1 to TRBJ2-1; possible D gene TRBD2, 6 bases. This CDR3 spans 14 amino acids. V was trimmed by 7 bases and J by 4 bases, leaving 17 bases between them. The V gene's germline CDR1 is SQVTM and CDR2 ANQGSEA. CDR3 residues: CSAHGGSGYNEQFF. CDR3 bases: TGCAGCGCTCATGGGGGGAGCGGGTACAATGAGCAGTTCTTC.

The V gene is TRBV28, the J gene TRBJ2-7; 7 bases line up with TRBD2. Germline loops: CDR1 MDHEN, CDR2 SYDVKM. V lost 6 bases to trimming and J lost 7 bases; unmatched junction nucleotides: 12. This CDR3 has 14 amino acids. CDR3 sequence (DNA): TGTGCCAGCAGGGAACTAGCGAGATTCGGGGAGCAGTACTTC. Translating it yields CASRELARFGEQYF.

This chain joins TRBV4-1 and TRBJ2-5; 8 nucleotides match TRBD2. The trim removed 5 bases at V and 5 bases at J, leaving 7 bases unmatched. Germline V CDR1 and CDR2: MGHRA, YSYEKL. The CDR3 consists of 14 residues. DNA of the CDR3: TGCGCCAGCAGCTTTCTGGGACTAGAGGAGACCCAGTACTTC. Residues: CASSFLGLEETQYF.

The CDR3 region is CASGQGAYEQYF. In DNA, the CDR3 is TGCGCCAGCGGACAGGGGGCCTACGAGCAGTACTTC. V usage is TRBV5-1 and J usage is TRBJ2-7; TRBD1 agrees at 10 bases. CDR3 length: 12 amino acids. The germline CDR1 and CDR2 sequences are SGHRS and YFSETQ. The junction had 0 bases not matched to a gene; V was cut back by 7 bases and J by 2 bases.

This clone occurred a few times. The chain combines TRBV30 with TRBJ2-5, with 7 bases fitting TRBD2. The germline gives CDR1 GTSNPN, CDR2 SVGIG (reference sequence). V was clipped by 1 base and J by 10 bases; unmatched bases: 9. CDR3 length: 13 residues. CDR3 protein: CAWSASGTGNQYF. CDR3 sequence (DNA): TGTGCCTGGAGTGCTAGCGGAACGGGGAACCAGTACTTC.

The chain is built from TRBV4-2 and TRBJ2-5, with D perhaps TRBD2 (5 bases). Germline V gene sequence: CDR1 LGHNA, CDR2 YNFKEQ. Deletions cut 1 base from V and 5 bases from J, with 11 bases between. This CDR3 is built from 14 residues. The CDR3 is CASSQVSGKETQYF. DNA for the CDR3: TGTGCCAGCAGCCAAGTATCCGGGAAGGAGACCCAGTACTTC.

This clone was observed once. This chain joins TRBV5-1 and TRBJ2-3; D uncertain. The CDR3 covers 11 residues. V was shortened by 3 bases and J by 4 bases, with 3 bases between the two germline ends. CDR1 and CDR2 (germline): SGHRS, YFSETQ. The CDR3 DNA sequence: TGCGCCAGCAGCTCCCCAGATACGCAGTATTTT. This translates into CASSSPDTQYF. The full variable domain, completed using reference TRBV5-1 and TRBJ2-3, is KAGVTQTPRYLIKTRGQQVTLSCSPISGHRSVSWYQQTPGQGLQFLFEYFSETQRNKGNFPGRFSGRQFSNSRSEMNVSTLELGDSALYLCASSSPDTQYFGPGTRLTVL.

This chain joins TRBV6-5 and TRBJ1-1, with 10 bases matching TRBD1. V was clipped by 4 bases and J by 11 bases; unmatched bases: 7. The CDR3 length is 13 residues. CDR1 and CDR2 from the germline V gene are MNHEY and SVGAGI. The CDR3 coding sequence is TGTGCCAGCAGTTTACGACAGGGGGCTAGTGCTTTCTTT. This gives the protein CASSLRQGASAFF.

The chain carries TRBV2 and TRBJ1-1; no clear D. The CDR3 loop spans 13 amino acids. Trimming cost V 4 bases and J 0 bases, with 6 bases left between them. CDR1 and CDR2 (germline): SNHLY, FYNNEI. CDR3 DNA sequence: TGTGCCAGCAGTGTCTCGTTGAACACTGAAGCTTTCTTT. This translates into CASSVSLNTEAFF.

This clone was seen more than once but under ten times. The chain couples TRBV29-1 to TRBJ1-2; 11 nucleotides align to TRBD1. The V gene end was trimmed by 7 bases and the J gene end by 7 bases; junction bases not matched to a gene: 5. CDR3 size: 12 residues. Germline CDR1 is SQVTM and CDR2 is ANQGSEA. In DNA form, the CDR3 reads TGCAGCGGCGGACAGGGGGCGAGTGGCTACACCTTC. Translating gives CSGGQGASGYTF.

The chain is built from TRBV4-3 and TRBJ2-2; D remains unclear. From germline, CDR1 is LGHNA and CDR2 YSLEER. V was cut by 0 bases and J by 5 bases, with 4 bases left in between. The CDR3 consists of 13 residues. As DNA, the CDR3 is TGCGCCAGCAGCCAAGATCTAACCGGGGAGCTGTTTTTT. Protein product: CASSQDLTGELFF.

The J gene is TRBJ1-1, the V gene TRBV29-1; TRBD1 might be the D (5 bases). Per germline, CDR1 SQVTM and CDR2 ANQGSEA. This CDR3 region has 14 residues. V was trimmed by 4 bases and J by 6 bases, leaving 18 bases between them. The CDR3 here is CSVVLRPGTPEAFF. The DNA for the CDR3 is TGCAGCGTTGTCCTTAGACCCGGGACGCCTGAAGCTTTCTTT.

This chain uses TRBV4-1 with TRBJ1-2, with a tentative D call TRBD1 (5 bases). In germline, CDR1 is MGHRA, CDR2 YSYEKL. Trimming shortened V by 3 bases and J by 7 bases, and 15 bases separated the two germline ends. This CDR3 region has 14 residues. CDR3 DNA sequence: TGCGCCAGCAGCCATCCCGGGACTACTGGTGGCTACACCTTC. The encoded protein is CASSHPGTTGGYTF.